The clone carrying this TCR beta chain was counted at least ten times. Antigen: not known. There are 14 residues in the CDR3. J lost 5 bases, V lost 2 bases, and 5 bases had no gene match. Per germline, CDR1 LGHDT and CDR2 YNNKEL (reference sequence). The data stem from a study of T cells in Graves' hyperthyroidism and ophthalmopathy. It was RNA transcripts that yielded the amplified TCR beta CDR3 regions. During a first-round RT-PCR of the TCR CDR3, the HTBI primer set was used. TCRdb re-derived calls from the multiplex PCR reads in MiXCR, one entry per CDR3 protein. Among under 250,000 distinct CDR3 sequences listed, around 25% were seen once. General study findings and limits: Also found in blood were most expanded thyroid clonotypes above 0.001.

Disease lasting under 3 months, a NOSPECS grade of at least 4, and a Clinical Activity Score of at least 3 were features of the ophthalmopathy patients. Together with thyroid ultrasound, orbital computed tomography, serum thyroxine and TRAb, clinical symptoms were used for diagnoses. PBMCs stemmed from around 10 ml fresh peripheral blood. The clonotype comes from a woman between 40 and 55 years old with Graves' ophthalmopathy. Sequenced sample: blood. V and J are TRBV3-1 and TRBJ2-7, with TRBD2 identical over 8 bases. Here the CDR3 DNA reads TGTGCCAGCAGCCAACGAGCGGGAGATAACGAGCAGTACTTC. It encodes CASSQRAGDNEQYF.